The clone carrying this T cell receptor beta chain was observed many times. The data were obtained in a study of human T cells and chemical hapten exposure. Described time point: patch test 2, 6 weeks after DPC sensitization. Specified treatment: therapeutic diphenylcyclopropenone sensitization with weekly scalp DPC. A single record per CDR3 protein comes from TCRdb applying MiXCR to the RACE reads. The data show around 360,000 distinct CDR3 sequences, with about 6% seen just once and less than 6.5% held by the top ten. V was cut by 3 bases and J by 2 bases, with 14 bases left in between. The germline V gene encodes CDR1 DFQATT and CDR2 SNEGSKA (reference sequence). The CDR3 has 15 residues.

This chain links TRBV20-1 with TRBJ1-5; D perhaps matches TRBD1 (5 bases). Sequences were derived from whole blood, sampled in connection with sensitization to the hapten diphenylcyclopropenone (DPC). This sequence was found in a woman between 18 and 29 years old with alopecia areata. Some clones in this sample may be carry-over from other donors' samples. The CDR3 DNA sequence: TGCAGTGCTAGGGGGGGGAGTATGGGCAATCAGCCCCAGCATTTT. Encoded protein: CSARGGSMGNQPQHF.